A single sample gave rise to the 8 T cell receptor beta chains below, sequenced in a study of OX40 agonist ivuxolimab in advanced cancers. The data were produced by immunoSEQ multiplex PCR, yet TCRdb's version contains in-frame clones alone and is incomplete. The profile shows fewer than 80,000 clones, 84% of them singletons. Material: CD4+ or CD8+ T cells sorted from blood, obtained in a trial of the OX40 agonist ivuxolimab. The origin of the receptors is an adult with an advanced solid tumor such as melanoma, head and neck, liver or kidney cancer.

The chain links TRBV11-2 to TRBJ2-3; D unresolved. Germline V lookup: CDR1 SGHAT, CDR2 FQNNGV. This CDR3 has 12 amino acids. The V end was cut by 3 bases, the J end by 5 bases, with 6 bases between. The CDR3 sequence: CASSLLGDTQYF. CDR3 sequence (DNA): TGTGCCAGCAGCTTGTTAGGAGATACGCAGTATTTT.

This clone appeared once. V is TRBV18 and J is TRBJ1-5; TRBD1 matches 10 bases. The CDR3 is made up of 14 amino acids. Germline V gives CDR1 KGHSH, CDR2 LQKENI. V shed 6 bases and J 5 bases; nucleotides not matched to a gene: 4. This CDR3 is CASSQGQGHQPQHF. The CDR3 bases are TGTGCCAGCTCCCAGGGACAGGGGCATCAGCCCCAGCATTTT.

This rearrangement joins TRBV27 to TRBJ2-3; 7 positions match TRBD1. This CDR3 spans 14 amino acids. The V segment lost 6 bases and the J segment 4 bases; nucleotides outside the gene matches: 7. Germline V gene data show CDR1 as MNHEY and CDR2 as SMNVEV (reference sequence). The CDR3 coding sequence is TGTGCCAGCAGAGGGACAGTTTATTCAGATACGCAGTATTTT. Protein product: CASRGTVYSDTQYF.

The chain carries TRBV10-3 and TRBJ1-1; D perhaps matches TRBD1 (5 bases). CDR1 ENHRY and CDR2 SYGVKD come from the germline V gene. The CDR3 length is 14 residues. V lost 2 bases to trimming and J lost 4 bases, with 11 bases between them. Here the CDR3 reads CAISERQGGTEAFF. The CDR3 nucleotides are TGTGCCATCAGTGAGCGGCAGGGTGGCACTGAAGCTTTCTTT.

On this clone itself: Other nucleotide sequences from this sample produce the same CDR3. J is TRBJ2-2 and V is TRBV11-2, with unresolved D. The CDR3 covers 13 residues. CDR1 is SGHAT and CDR2 is FQNNGV in the germline V gene. Trimming removed 3 bases at V and 2 bases at J, with 4 bases between. CDR3 protein: CASSFLNTGELFF. The CDR3 DNA reads as TGTGCCAGCAGCTTCCTTAACACCGGGGAGCTGTTTTTT.

V usage is TRBV5-4 and J usage is TRBJ1-2; 7 bases are a match to TRBD1. The CDR3 is 12 residues long. Trimming at V came to 4 bases and at J to 6 bases, leaving 3 bases not matched to a gene. CDR1 SGHNT and CDR2 YYREEE come from the germline V gene (reference sequence). In DNA, the CDR3 is TGTGCCAGCAGCAACAGGGGTGATGGCTACACCTTC. Amino acid sequence: CASSNRGDGYTF.

This sequence joins TRBV4-3 and TRBJ1-5, with 9 bases fitting TRBD1. V shed 1 base, J shed 3 bases, and the junction held 1 base outside the gene matches. This CDR3 is 15 amino acids long. The V gene's germline CDR1 is LGHNA and CDR2 YSLEER. The CDR3 protein is CASSQGTGVNQPQHF. CDR3 bases: TGCGCCAGCAGCCAAGGGACAGGGGTCAATCAGCCCCAGCATTTT.

The V call is TRBV7-2, the J call TRBJ2-2; 10 bases align to TRBD2. Losses at the gene ends were 5 bases for V and 5 bases for J; bases not matched to a gene: 14. This CDR3 has 18 residues. The germline CDR1 and CDR2 sequences are SGHTA and FQGNSA. The CDR3 sequence: CASSTPSGGPLGTGELFF. CDR3 bases: TGTGCCAGCAGCACCCCTAGCGGGGGCCCCTTGGGGACCGGGGAGCTGTTTTTT.